This entry features one TCR beta chain sequence. As yet, its antigen is unknown. These data come from a study of response to subunit inactivated influenza vaccine. Findings and limits, study-wide: It was suggested by the authors that few new T cells are recruited by each seasonal influenza vaccination.

Deletions cut 0 bases from V and 4 bases from J, with 15 bases between. Germline CDR1 reads DFQATT; CDR2 reads SNEGSKA (reference sequence). This CDR3 comprises 15 residues. MiXCR, applied by TCRdb to the RT-PCR reads, yields one record per CDR3 protein. The sample has just under 550,000 distinct CDR3 sequences, approximately 22% seen once. The sample was also reused in another study, on T cells expressing NK-cell markers. From that report: Synthesis of TCR beta cDNA relied on 5'RACE template switching carrying UMIs. Each TCR beta repertoire originated in sorted T cells that were CD3+CD56+NKG2C+, CD3+CD56+NKG2C- or CD3+CD56-NKG2C+. Out of eight donors sequenced, seven tested HCMV-seropositive and the remaining one seronegative. For a handful of donors, the dominant NKG2C+ clonotypes made up about 1.0-8% of their CD8+ T cells.

The V and J genes are TRBV20-1 and TRBJ1-1; D is undetermined. Sample: CD4+ T cells sorted from PBMCs, taken 11 to 12 days after vaccination. The TCR was taken from a man in his forties or fifties who received an inactivated influenza vaccine. The chain's CDR3 is CSARDQEAYLTEAFF. In DNA form, the CDR3 reads TGCAGTGCTAGAGATCAGGAGGCCTACCTCACTGAAGCTTTCTTT.